Listed below are T cell receptor beta chains from one sample, sequenced in a study of Graves' ophthalmopathy and Graves' hyperthyroidism. TCRdb ran MiXCR on the multiplex PCR reads and lists one entry per CDR3 protein. This sample carries more than 1,000,000 distinct CDR3 sequences, about 40% of them seen once, and the ten largest clones take roughly 11%. Sequencing input: peripheral blood or thyroid tissue (not recorded which). These receptors were obtained from an adult man with Graves' hyperthyroidism. The CDR3 runs from the conserved cysteine through the conserved F or W. Fields, in order: J gene, V gene, CDR3 protein.

TRBJ1-1	TRBV7-6	CASSQTGSEAFF
TRBJ2-7	TRBV2	CASRKGLAGGVNEQYF
TRBJ2-7	TRBV7-6	CASSFGTQYEQYF
TRBJ2-7	TRBV7-9	CASSLRGAGMEQYF
TRBJ2-2	TRBV6-5	CASSLLAANTGELFF
TRBJ1-4	TRBV30	CAWSVIREKLFF
TRBJ1-5	TRBV6-6	CASSYSGNAGSNQPQHF
TRBJ2-7	TRBV29-1	CSYAGGIGYEQYF
TRBJ2-7	TRBV9	CASSYWTLAYEQYF
TRBJ2-5	TRBV10-3	CAISVEGGTEEETQYF
TRBJ2-7	TRBV29-1	CSVGKGSLYEQYF
TRBJ1-3	TRBV12-3/TRBV12-4	CASSFGPGSGNTIYF
TRBJ2-7	TRBV7-3	CASSFRVNEQYF
TRBJ2-7	TRBV20-1	CSASAGIATILSYEQYF
TRBJ2-7	TRBV7-9	CASSQREGIYEQYF
TRBJ2-2	TRBV29-1	CSVEEGFSTGELFF
TRBJ2-2	TRBV15	CATSRILWGEHTGELFF
TRBJ2-7	TRBV7-9	CASSTRTSGVAPQYEQYF
TRBJ1-2	TRBV29-1	CSVETGGSSNYGYAF
TRBJ2-5	TRBV7-3	CASGWTGGQETQYF
TRBJ2-7	TRBV9	CASSITTGFYEQYF
TRBJ1-4	TRBV4-1	CASSQEQGLGEKLFF
TRBJ1-1	TRBV7-2	CASSSFLDRIMNTEAFF
TRBJ1-1	TRBV7-8	CASSHSGRTNTEAFF
TRBJ1-5	TRBV2	CASSGLTSGQPQHF
TRBJ1-2	TRBV2	CASRGQEGGYTF
TRBJ2-7	TRBV20-1	CSARDLTIYSGRVYEQYF